Shown below are 15 T cell receptor beta chains from a single sample sequenced in a study of T-cell reconstitution after alpha-beta-depleted transplantation in children (dated by TCRdb to between 2015 and 2016). This specimen's treatment or condition label, interpreted: allogeneic hematopoietic cell transplantation with graft depleted of TCRalphabeta T cells and CD19 B cells. The library was built by means of PCR. The sample was run on an Illumina HiSeq 2500. To normalize quantification of the TCRbeta repertoire, the TCR libraries were built with molecular barcoding that relied on unique molecular identifiers. Through fastp at Q25 and MiXCR, TCRdb rebuilt clones from the public reads, retaining in-frame beta chains. For every CDR3 protein sequence, its rows merge into one entry that carries the most common genes and DNA. The sample table shows 150,000 to 250,000 distinct CDR3 sequences, and roughly 6.5% are seen once. Under 6% of the sample lies in the top ten.

This sample comprised PBMCs, obtained before TCRalphabeta/CD19-depleted stem cell transplant. These receptors all come from a girl in the first two years of life with combined immunodeficiency, due to receive a stem cell transplant.

This clonotype came up many times. The gene calls are TRBV4-3 and TRBJ2-2, with D tentatively TRBD2 (5 bases). Germline CDR1 LGHNA, CDR2 YSLEER. This CDR3 is 15 amino acids long. V lost 0 bases to trimming and J lost 8 bases, with 13 bases between them. The CDR3 sequence is CASSQDRGSLGELFF. CDR3 bases: TGCGCCAGCAGCCAAGATCGGGGTAGTTTAGGGGAGCTGTTTTTT.

This clonotype has a count of ten or more. The CDR3 loop is CASSQDPGPQDGELFF. CDR3 DNA: TGCGCCAGCAGCCAAGATCCCGGGCCACAGGACGGGGAGCTGTTTTTT. The rearrangement links TRBV4-3 to TRBJ2-2, with a tentative D call TRBD1 (5 bases). Trimming removed 0 bases at V and 7 bases at J, with 15 bases between. Germline-derived CDR1 and CDR2 are LGHNA and YSLEER. The CDR3 runs 16 residues.

This clonotype has at least ten counts. The chain recombines TRBV20-1 with TRBJ2-1, with a tentative D call TRBD2 (5 bases). V gave up 1 base and J gave up 16 bases, with 17 bases separating them. Germline V gives CDR1 DFQATT, CDR2 SNEGSKA (reference sequence). The CDR3 length is 12 residues. CDR3 loop: CSARAPGNLGFF. The CDR3 coding sequence is TGCAGTGCTAGAGCACCCGGGAACCTCGGATTCTTC.

Comments on this clonotype: Since the CDR3 does not end with the conserved phenylalanine or tryptophan, this likely comes from a read error. The chain combines TRBV7-9 with TRBJ2-5; D uncertain. This CDR3 is built from 12 residues. Germline assignment: CDR1 SEHNR and CDR2 FQNEAQ (reference sequence). Trimming took 6 bases from V and 5 from J, leaving 10 bases between them. The CDR3: CASRLLRETQYL. The CDR3 bases are TGTGCCAGCAGGCTTCTCCGCGAGACCCAGTACCTC.

This clonotype was seen many times. The chain links TRBV7-3 to TRBJ2-3; D is possibly TRBD1 (6 bases). Germline V CDR1 and CDR2: SGHTA, FQGTGA. The CDR3 contains 12 residues. V dropped 5 bases and J dropped 6 bases, with 9 bases sitting between them. CDR3 region: CASSPRGDTQYF. CDR3 nucleotide sequence: TGTGCCAGCAGCCCCAGGGGCGATACGCAGTATTTT.

In this sample, this clonotype turned up many times. The V gene is TRBV21-1, the J gene TRBJ2-7. TRBV21-1 is flagged as a pseudogene. This CDR3 has 12 amino acids. CDR3 residues: CASSKAPREQYF. DNA of the CDR3: TGTGCCAGCAGCAAAGCACCTCGCGAGCAGTACTTC.

This clonotype was recorded many times. The gene calls are TRBV12-3 or TRBV12-4 and TRBJ2-4; the match to TRBD2 covers 14 bases. V lost 5 bases and J lost 1; bases outside the gene matches: 7. This CDR3 spans 18 amino acids. CDR3: CASSPGLAGGLAKNIQYF. CDR3 bases: TGTGCCAGCAGTCCCGGACTAGCGGGAGGCTTGGCCAAAAACATTCAGTACTTC.

The chain employs TRBV19 and TRBJ2-6; no reliable D call. The CDR3 is made up of 15 amino acids. Per germline, CDR1 LNHDA and CDR2 SQIVND (reference sequence). The ends were cut back, 7 bases at V and 1 base at J, with 11 bases in the middle. CDR3 protein: CASKPSFSGANVLTF. CDR3 DNA: TGTGCCAGTAAGCCCTCTTTTTCTGGGGCCAACGTCCTGACTTTC.

This clonotype was seen at least ten times. The rearrangement links TRBV5-1 to TRBJ2-1; 10 bases fit TRBD2. The V segment lost 0 bases and the J segment 3 bases; nucleotides outside the gene matches: 6. The CDR3 sequence is 17 residues long. CDR1 is SGHRS and CDR2 is YFSETQ in the germline V gene. CDR3 sequence: CASSLEPSGGGYNEQFF. CDR3 DNA: TGCGCCAGCAGCTTGGAGCCTAGCGGGGGTGGCTACAATGAGCAGTTCTTC.

This clonotype has a count of ten or more. The chain has TRBV7-2 and TRBJ2-2; D is ambiguous. V lost 5 bases, J lost 6 bases, and 10 bases lay in between. Germline lookup yields CDR1 SGHTA and CDR2 FQGNSA. The length of the CDR3 is 13 residues. As DNA, the CDR3 is TGTGCCAGCAGCCGGGCTGGAGCCGGGGAGCTGTTTTTT. Translation gives CASSRAGAGELFF. Full variable domain (remainder filled in from reference TRBV7-2 and TRBJ2-2): GAGVSQSPSNKVTEKGKDVELRCDPISGHTALYWYRQSLGQGLEFLIYFQGNSAPDKSGLPSDRFSAERTGGSVSTLTIQRTQQEDSAVYLCASSRAGAGELFFGEGSRLTVL.

The sample holds many counts of this clonotype. This rearrangement joins TRBV20-1 to TRBJ2-3; TRBD2 aligns across 8 bases. The CDR3 runs to 17 residues. Germline V gene data show CDR1 as DFQATT and CDR2 as SNEGSKA (reference sequence). V lost 0 bases, J lost 6 bases, and 14 bases stayed unmatched. The CDR3 DNA follows: TGCAGTGCTAGAGATCGGGGAGTGCGGGGGGCCTACGATACGCAGTATTTT. It is translated as CSARDRGVRGAYDTQYF.

This clonotype was seen at least ten times. The chain employs TRBV7-8 and TRBJ2-1, with TRBD1 matching 8 bases. Germline V gives CDR1 SGHVS, CDR2 FQNEAQ. V lost 1 base, J lost 10 bases, and 6 bases stayed unmatched. The CDR3 spans 14 residues. The chain's CDR3 is CASSLGQGASEQFF. As DNA, the CDR3 is TGTGCCAGCAGCTTAGGGCAGGGGGCAAGCGAGCAGTTCTTC.

This clonotype was recorded at least ten times. The rearrangement uses TRBV5-1 and TRBJ1-4; 8 positions match TRBD1. This CDR3 is 16 amino acids long. The trim removed 7 bases at V and 6 bases at J, leaving 14 bases unmatched. CDR1 and CDR2 from the germline V gene are SGHRS and YFSETQ. Written as DNA, the CDR3 is TGCGCCAGCGCAGCTAGACCGGGACAGGCCTATGAAAAACTGTTTTTT. Its translation is CASAARPGQAYEKLFF.

This clonotype has ten or more counts. CDR3 DNA: TGTGCCAGCAGCCCAACCTTGGGCGGAGCCCATTCGTATTTT. Translating gives CASSPTLGGAHSYF. V and J are TRBV7-9 and TRBJ2-3, with D uncertain. Between the trimmed V and J ends, which lost 5 bases and 14 bases, there was a span of 23 bases. The CDR3 has 14 residues. CDR1 and CDR2 (germline): SEHNR, FQNEAQ (reference sequence).

There are many counts of this clonotype. CDR3 nucleotides: TGTGCCAGCAGGCCGACAGGCGGCTTCTACGAGCAGTACTTC. Translating gives CASRPTGGFYEQYF. The chain combines TRBV28 with TRBJ2-7, with a tentative D call TRBD1 (6 bases). Trimming took 6 bases from V and 3 from J, leaving 15 bases between them. Germline assignment: CDR1 MDHEN and CDR2 SYDVKM. There are 14 residues in the CDR3.